This T cell receptor (beta chain) was captured by sequencing in a study of PD-L1 blockade in urothelial cancer. About the research overall: Bladder-origin urothelial cancer in males covered about 90% of the roughly 30 patients.

The V end lost 5 bases, the J end lost 9 bases, and 14 bases lay between the germline ends. The length of the CDR3 is 12 residues. Germline loops: CDR1 SGHAT, CDR2 FQNNGV. Patients suffered from locally advanced or metastatic urothelial carcinoma. For each patient, 1 to 8 samples were obtained, pretreatment and on-treatment. Synthetic analogs of TCR templates were spiked into every PCR. Sequenced by immunoSEQ multiplex PCR; TCRdb stores in-frame clones only, minus some. The sample contains some 30,000 clones, more than 85% of which appear only once. This TCR came from a man aged 45-65 years with urothelial cancer. The chain has TRBV11-2 and TRBJ2-7; tentative D call: TRBD1 (6 bases). The sample in question was PBMCs, obtained around atezolizumab (anti-PD-L1) treatment. In nucleotides, the CDR3 is TGTGCCAGCAGCCCAAGGACAGTTTGGCAGTACTTC. Its translation is CASSPRTVWQYF.